Listed here is a single T cell receptor (beta chain). The antigen remains undetermined. Germline V gene lookup returns CDR1 MGHRA and CDR2 YSYEKL. V gave up 1 base and J gave up 4 bases, with 16 bases separating them. CDR3 length: 17 residues. This specimen comes from a study of cytomegalovirus exposure and HLA in healthy donors. Study results and limitations: Later work found that TCR association rates differed between HLA loci; DRB1 had the most and HLA-C the fewest. When presence/absence was analysed, sequencing depth was taken to be roughly uniform across donors.

The PCR ran on 60 Vbeta and 13 Jbeta primers. The assay was immunoSEQ multiplex PCR, and TCRdb's table has in-frame clones only and misses some. This sample's table reports tens of thousands of clones. This chain joins TRBV4-1 and TRBJ1-4, with D possibly being TRBD1 (6 bases). This clonotype was obtained from a woman aged 55-70 years in good health and CMV-seropositive. The sample taken for sequencing was PBMCs. The CDR3 loop reads CASSQGDGNRVNEKLFF. CDR3 nucleotide sequence: TGCGCCAGCAGCCAAGGGGACGGAAACAGGGTTAATGAAAAACTGTTTTTT.